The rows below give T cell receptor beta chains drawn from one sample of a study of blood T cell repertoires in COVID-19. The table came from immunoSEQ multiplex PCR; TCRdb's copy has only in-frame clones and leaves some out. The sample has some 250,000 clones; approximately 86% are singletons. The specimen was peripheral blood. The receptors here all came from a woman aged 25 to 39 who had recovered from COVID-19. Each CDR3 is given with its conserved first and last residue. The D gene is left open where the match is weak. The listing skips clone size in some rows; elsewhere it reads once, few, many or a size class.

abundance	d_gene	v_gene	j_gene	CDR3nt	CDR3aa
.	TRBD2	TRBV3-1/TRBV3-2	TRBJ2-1	TGTGCCAGCAGCCAAGGAAGCGGGGGGCGGTACAATGAGCAGTTCTTC	CASSQGSGGRYNEQFF
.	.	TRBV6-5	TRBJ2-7	TGTGCCAGCAGTTACTCACAGTCCTCGTACGAGCAGTACTTC	CASSYSQSSYEQYF
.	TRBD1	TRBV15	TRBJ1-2	TGTGCCACCAGCTCACACACCGGGACAGGGGACGGCTACACCTTC	CATSSHTGTGDGYTF
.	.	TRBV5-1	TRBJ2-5	TGCGCCAGCAGCAGCGGGACAACCGAAGAGACCCAGTACTTC	CASSSGTTEETQYF
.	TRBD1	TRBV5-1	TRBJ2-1	TGCGCCAGCAGCCCTTGGGGAGACAGGGGTGAGCAGTTCTTC	CASSPWGDRGEQFF
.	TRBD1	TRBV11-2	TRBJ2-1	TGTGCCAGCAGCTTAGAACAGGGGGCGTACAATGAGCAGTTCTTC	CASSLEQGAYNEQFF
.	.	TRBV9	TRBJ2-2	TGTGCCAGCAGCGTAGGCGTTAGCACCGGGGAGCTGTTTTTT	CASSVGVSTGELFF
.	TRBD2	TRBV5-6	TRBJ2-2	TGTGCCAGCAGCGGACTAGATGGTCCCGGGGAGCTGTTTTTT	CASSGLDGPGELFF
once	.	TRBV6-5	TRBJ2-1	TGTGCCAGCACCTACTTGGGGGCTAGCCCTAATGAGCAGTTCTTC	CASTYLGASPNEQFF
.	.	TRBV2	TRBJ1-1	TGTGCCAGCAGTGATCAGCGGGTGAACACTGAAGCTTTCTTT	CASSDQRVNTEAFF